This TCR beta chain was sequenced in a study of shared clonotypes between healthy human individuals. Study-wide results and limits: With few donors, the genetic and exposure-history diversity represented was limited.

Using immunoSEQ multiplex PCR, the repertoire was profiled, and TCRdb retains in-frame clones only, with some absent. Here the sample spans about 300,000 clones, less than 85% being singletons. As regards this clone: The antigen is undetermined.

The CDR3 runs to 17 residues. Per the germline V gene, CDR1 is MGHDK and CDR2 is SYGVNS. Trimming stripped 0 bases from V and 4 bases from J, with 16 bases between. The V and J genes are TRBV25-1 and TRBJ1-3; possible D gene TRBD1, 5 bases. This clonotype was obtained from a man aged 30 to 39 in good health. Sequencing input: memory CD4+ T cells sorted from blood. Subset noted: CD45RA-negative fraction. Here the CDR3 reads CASSEYGPGVSGNTIYF. For the CDR3, the DNA is TGTGCCAGCAGTGAATATGGGCCGGGGGTTTCAGGAAACACCATATATTTT.